The following is a TCR beta chain sequence with its context. This sample was taken from a study of blood T cell repertoires in COVID-19. Per germline, CDR1 MNHEY and CDR2 SMNVEV (reference sequence). The V end lost 3 bases, the J end lost 6 bases, and 21 bases lay between the germline ends. This CDR3 comprises 17 residues. Generated by immunoSEQ multiplex PCR, the TCRdb table keeps only in-frame clones and is missing some. The repertoire includes about 260,000 clones, more than 85% of them detected once, and approximately 3% sits in the top ten. V is TRBV27 and J is TRBJ1-5, with D perhaps TRBD1 (5 bases). The sample taken for sequencing was PBMCs or T cells enriched from blood (not recorded which). The TCR originated in a man between 40 and 49 years old who had been exposed to COVID-19. DNA of the CDR3: TGTGCCAGCAGTTTGTGGGGCAGTCCGAAAGTGGGTCAGCCCCAGCATTTT. Residues: CASSLWGSPKVGQPQHF.